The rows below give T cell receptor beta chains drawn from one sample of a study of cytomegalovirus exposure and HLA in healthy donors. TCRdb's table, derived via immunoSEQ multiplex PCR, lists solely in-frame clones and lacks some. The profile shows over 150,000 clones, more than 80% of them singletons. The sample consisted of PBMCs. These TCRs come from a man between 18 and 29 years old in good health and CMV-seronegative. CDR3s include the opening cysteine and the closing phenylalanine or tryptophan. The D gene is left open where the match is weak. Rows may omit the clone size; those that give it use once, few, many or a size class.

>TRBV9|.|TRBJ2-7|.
CASSHRSGETYEQYF
TGTGCCAGCAGCCATCGGTCAGGGGAAACCTACGAGCAGTACTTC
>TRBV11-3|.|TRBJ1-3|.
CASSLAPDISGNTIYF
TGTGCCAGCAGCTTAGCTCCAGATATCTCTGGAAACACCATATATTTT
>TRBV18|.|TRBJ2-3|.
CASSPWTSTDTQYF
TGTGCCAGCTCACCGTGGACTAGCACAGATACGCAGTATTTT
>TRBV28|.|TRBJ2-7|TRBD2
CASSYRFGAGVKEQYF
TGTGCCAGCAGTTACCGGTTTGGGGCGGGAGTAAAGGAGCAGTACTTC
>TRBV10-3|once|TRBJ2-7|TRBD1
CAIRGTEAFTYEQYF
TGTGCCATCAGGGGGACAGAGGCCTTTACCTACGAGCAGTACTTC
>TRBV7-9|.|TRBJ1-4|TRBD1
CASSSGQGGEKLFF
TGTGCCAGCAGCTCAGGACAGGGAGGTGAAAAACTGTTTTTT
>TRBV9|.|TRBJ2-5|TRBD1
CASSSRVGDRGRETQYF
TGTGCCAGCAGCTCTCGAGTCGGGGACAGGGGGCGAGAGACCCAGTACTTC
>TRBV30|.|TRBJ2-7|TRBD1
CAWGTGVEQYF
TGTGCCTGGGGGACAGGGGTCGAGCAGTACTTC
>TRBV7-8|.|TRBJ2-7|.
CASSLATQGLGEQYF
TGTGCCAGCAGCTTAGCCACACAGGGTCTGGGGGAGCAGTACTTC
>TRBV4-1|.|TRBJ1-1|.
CASSQAVANTEAFF
TGCGCCAGCAGCCAAGCAGTCGCCAACACTGAAGCTTTCTTT
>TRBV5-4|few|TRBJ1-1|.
CASSLGQMNTEAFF
TGTGCCAGCAGCTTGGGACAGATGAACACTGAAGCTTTCTTT
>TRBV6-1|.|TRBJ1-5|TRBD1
CASSTQDRQPQHF
TGTGCCAGCAGTACTCAGGACAGGCAGCCCCAGCATTTT